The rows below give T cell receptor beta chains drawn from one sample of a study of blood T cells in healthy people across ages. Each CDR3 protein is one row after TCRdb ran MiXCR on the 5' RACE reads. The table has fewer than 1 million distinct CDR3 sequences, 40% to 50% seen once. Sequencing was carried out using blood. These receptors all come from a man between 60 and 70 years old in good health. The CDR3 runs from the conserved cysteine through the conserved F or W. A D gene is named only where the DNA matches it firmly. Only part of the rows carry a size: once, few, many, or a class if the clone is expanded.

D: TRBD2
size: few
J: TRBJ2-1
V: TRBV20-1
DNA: TGCAGTGCTAGAGATCACGCGGGAGTCTCCTACAATGAGCAGTTCTTC
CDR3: CSARDHAGVSYNEQFF

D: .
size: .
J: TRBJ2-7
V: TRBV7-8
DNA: TGTGCCAGCAGCTTACCTCCGGCGTTCTCCTACAATGAGCAGTACTTC
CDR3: CASSLPPAFSYNEQYF

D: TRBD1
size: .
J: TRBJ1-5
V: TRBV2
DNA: TGTGCCAGCAGTGCGGAGGGGGCAAATCAGCCCCAGCATTTT
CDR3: CASSAEGANQPQHF

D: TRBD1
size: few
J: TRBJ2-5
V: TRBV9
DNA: TGTGCCAGCAGCCCACAGAGGACAGGGTGGGGGCGGGAGACCCAGTACTTC
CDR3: CASSPQRTGWGRETQYF

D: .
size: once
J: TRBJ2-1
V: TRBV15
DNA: TGTGCCACCAGCAGTAAGGGAAATGAGCAGTTCTTC
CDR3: CATSSKGNEQFF

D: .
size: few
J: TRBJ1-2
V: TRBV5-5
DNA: TGTGCCAGCAGCTTGGACACAGGGCTCGAGGGCTACACCTTC
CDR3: CASSLDTGLEGYTF

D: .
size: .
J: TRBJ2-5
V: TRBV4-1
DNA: TGCGCCAGCAGCCGGGGGAGTGGCCCCCAAGAGACCCAGTACTTC
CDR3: CASSRGSGPQETQYF

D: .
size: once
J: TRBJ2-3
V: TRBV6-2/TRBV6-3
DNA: TGTGCCAGCAGTACCACTTTGGACTCGGGGCATGAGGCAGATACGCAGTATTTT
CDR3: CASSTTLDSGHEADTQYF

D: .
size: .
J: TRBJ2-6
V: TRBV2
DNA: TGTGCCAGCATGTCCGGCTCTGGGGCCAACGTCCTGACTTTC
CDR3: CASMSGSGANVLTF

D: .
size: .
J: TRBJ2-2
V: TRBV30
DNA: TGTGCCTGGAGTGTAGCCAGGGGTGGGGCCGGGGAGCTGTTTTTT
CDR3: CAWSVARGGAGELFF

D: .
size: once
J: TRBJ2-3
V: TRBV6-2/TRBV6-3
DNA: TGTGCCAGCATTTCGGACAGAGTCACAGATACGCAGTATTTT
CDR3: CASISDRVTDTQYF

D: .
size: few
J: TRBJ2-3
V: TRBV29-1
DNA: TGCAGCGTTGGCTCGGGTGGGGCGGGAGATACGCAGTATTTT
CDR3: CSVGSGGAGDTQYF

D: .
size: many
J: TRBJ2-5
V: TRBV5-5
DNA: TGTGCCAGCAGAAGCGGCCAAGAGACCCAGTACTTC
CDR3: CASRSGQETQYF

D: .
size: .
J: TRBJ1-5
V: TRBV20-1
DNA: TGCAGTGCTAGTCCCATGGGGCAGCCCCAGCATTTT
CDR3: CSASPMGQPQHF

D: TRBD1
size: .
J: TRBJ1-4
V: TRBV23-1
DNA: TGCGCCAGCGGACAGGGGGGCGAAAATAATGAAAAACTGTTTTTT
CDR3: CASGQGGENNEKLFF

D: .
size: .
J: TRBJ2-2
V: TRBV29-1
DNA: TGCAGCGTGGGTTTAGGGGCCGGGGAGCTGTTTTTT
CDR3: CSVGLGAGELFF

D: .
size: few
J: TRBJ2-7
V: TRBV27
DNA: TGTGCCAGCAGTTTAAATCCGTCGACGGGGAGGGAGCAGTACTTC
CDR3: CASSLNPSTGREQYF

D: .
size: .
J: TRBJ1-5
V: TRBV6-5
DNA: TGTGCCAGCATTTCGACCCATCAGCCCCAGCATTTT
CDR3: CASISTHQPQHF

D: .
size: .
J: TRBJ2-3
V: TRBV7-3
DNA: TGTGCCAGCAGCCGAATCGGCCAGAGCACAGATACGCAGTATTTT
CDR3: CASSRIGQSTDTQYF

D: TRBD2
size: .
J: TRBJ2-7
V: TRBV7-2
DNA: TGTGCCAGCAGCTCTGCCGGGGGGGCCTACAATGAGCAGTACTTC
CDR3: CASSSAGGAYNEQYF

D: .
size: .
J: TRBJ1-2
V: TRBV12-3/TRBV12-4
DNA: TGTGCCAGCAGTTTTACGGGGGGCGCGGATGGCTACACCTTC
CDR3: CASSFTGGADGYTF

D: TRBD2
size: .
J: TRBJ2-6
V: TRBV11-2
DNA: TGTGCCAGCAGCTCCTACCTGTCGGGAGGGTCCAACGTCCTGACTTTC
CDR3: CASSSYLSGGSNVLTF

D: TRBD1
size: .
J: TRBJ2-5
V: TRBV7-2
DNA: TGTGCCAGCAGCCAACGGACAGGGGGGGCAGAGACCCAGTACTTC
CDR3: CASSQRTGGAETQYF

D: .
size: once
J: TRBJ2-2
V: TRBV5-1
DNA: TGCGCCAGCAGCCCGACAGCTGGCACCGGGGAGCTGTTTTTT
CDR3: CASSPTAGTGELFF

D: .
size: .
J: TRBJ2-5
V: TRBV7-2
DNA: TGTGCCAGCGGAAAACAGGTCTGGGAGACCCAGTACTTC
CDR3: CASGKQVWETQYF

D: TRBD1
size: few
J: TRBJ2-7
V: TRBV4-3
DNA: TGCGCCAGCAGCCAAGTTTGGGGACAGTCGTCCTACGAGCAGTACTTC
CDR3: CASSQVWGQSSYEQYF

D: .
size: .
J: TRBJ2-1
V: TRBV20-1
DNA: TGCAGTGCTCAAGGGGGAACCTCCTACAATGAGCAGTTCTTC
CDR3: CSAQGGTSYNEQFF

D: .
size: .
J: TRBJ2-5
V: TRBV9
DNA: TGTGCCAGCAGCGTCGGGTGGGGATTACAAGAGACCCAGTACTTC
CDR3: CASSVGWGLQETQYF

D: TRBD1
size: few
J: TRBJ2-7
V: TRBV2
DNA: TGTGCCAGCGACCTGGACAGGTCCTACGAGCAGTACTTC
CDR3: CASDLDRSYEQYF

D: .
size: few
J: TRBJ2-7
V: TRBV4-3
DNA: TGCGCCAGCAGCCAAGAGTGGCCAATAGCGAGGGAGCAGTACTTC
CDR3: CASSQEWPIAREQYF

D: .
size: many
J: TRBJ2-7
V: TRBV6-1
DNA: TGTGCCAGCCTTCAGCAGGGTTACGAGCAGTACTTC
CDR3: CASLQQGYEQYF

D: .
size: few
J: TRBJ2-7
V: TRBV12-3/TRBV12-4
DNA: TGTGCCAGCAGTACCACAGGCGGGATTTTCGAGCAGTACTTC
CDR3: CASSTTGGIFEQYF

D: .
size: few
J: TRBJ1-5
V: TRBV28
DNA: TGTGCCAGCAAAGGGGGTGGTGGAAGAAGTCAGCCCCAGCATTTT
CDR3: CASKGGGGRSQPQHF

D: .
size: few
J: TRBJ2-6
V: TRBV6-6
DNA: TGTGCCAGCAGTTACTCGGGGGGGCAGGCCAACGTCCTGACTTTC
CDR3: CASSYSGGQANVLTF

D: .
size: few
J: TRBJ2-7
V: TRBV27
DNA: TGTGCCAGCAGTTTGGAAGGGAAGTACGAGCAGTACTTC
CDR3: CASSLEGKYEQYF

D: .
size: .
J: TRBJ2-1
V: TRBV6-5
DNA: TGTGCCAGCAGTTGGGGTTCGCCCTACAATGAGCAGTTCTTC
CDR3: CASSWGSPYNEQFF

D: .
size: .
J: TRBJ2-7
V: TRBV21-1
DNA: TGTGCCAGCAGCAAGGAGCAGTACTTC
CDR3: CASSKEQYF

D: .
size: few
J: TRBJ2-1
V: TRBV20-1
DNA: TGCAGTGGATATCGTATAGGGTACAATGAGCAGTTCTTC
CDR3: CSGYRIGYNEQFF

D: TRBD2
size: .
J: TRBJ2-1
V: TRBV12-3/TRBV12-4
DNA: TGTGCCAGCAGTTTTGCTAGCGGGGGACCCTACGAGCAGTTCTTC
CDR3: CASSFASGGPYEQFF

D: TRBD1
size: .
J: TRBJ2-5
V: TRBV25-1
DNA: TGTGCCAGCAGTGGGGACAGGGGTAAGCAGTACTTC
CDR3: CASSGDRGKQYF

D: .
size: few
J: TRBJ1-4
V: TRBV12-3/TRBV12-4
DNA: TGTGCCAGCAGTCCGGGGGCAGGGCGGGGAGAAAAACTGTTTTTT
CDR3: CASSPGAGRGEKLFF

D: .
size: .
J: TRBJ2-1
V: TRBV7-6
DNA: TGTGCCAGCAGCTTGCCGGGGCGCGGTAACAATGAGCAGTTCTTC
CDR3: CASSLPGRGNNEQFF

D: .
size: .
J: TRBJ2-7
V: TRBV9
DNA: TGTGCCAGCAGCGTAGGCGTGGGCGGCTACGAGCAGTACTTC
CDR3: CASSVGVGGYEQYF

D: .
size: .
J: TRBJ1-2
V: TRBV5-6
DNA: TGTGCCAGCAGCTTGGCTCCCTCAAAGGGCTACACCTTC
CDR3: CASSLAPSKGYTF

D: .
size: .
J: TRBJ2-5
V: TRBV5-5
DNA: TGTGCCAGCAGCTTGGTCGGGCCGAGGGAGCAGTACTTC
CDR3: CASSLVGPREQYF

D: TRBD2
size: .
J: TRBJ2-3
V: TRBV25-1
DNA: TGTGCCAGCAGTGAGGGGGCGGGGGGGCCTACAGATACGCAGTATTTT
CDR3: CASSEGAGGPTDTQYF

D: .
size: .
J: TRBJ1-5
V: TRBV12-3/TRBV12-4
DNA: TGTGCCAGCAGTTTACGCCAGGGAGGCAATCAGCCCCAGCATTTT
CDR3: CASSLRQGGNQPQHF

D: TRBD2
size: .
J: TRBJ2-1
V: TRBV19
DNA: TGTGCCAGTAGTATGGGGACGGGGGGCAATGAGCAGTTCTTC
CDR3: CASSMGTGGNEQFF

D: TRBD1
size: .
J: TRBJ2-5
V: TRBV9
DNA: TGTGCCAGCAGCGTAGGGGGGACAGGGGGCGGGGAGACCCAGTACTTC
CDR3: CASSVGGTGGGETQYF

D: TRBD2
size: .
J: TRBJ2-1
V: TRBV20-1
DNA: TGCAGTGCTAGGGGACTAGCGGGGCACAATGAGCAGTTCTTC
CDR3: CSARGLAGHNEQFF

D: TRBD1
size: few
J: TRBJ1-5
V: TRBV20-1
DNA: TGCAGTGCTAGAGCTACCACGGGACAGGGTTCGGCGAGCAATCAGCCCCAGCATTTT
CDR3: CSARATTGQGSASNQPQHF

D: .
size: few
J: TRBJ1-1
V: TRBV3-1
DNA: TGTGCCAGCAGCCAATTTCAGAGCAAGATGAACACTGAAGCTTTCTTT
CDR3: CASSQFQSKMNTEAFF